Listed below are T cell receptor beta chains from one sample, sequenced in a study of cytomegalovirus exposure and HLA in healthy donors. Profiled with immunoSEQ multiplex PCR; TCRdb holds only in-frame clones, not every one. This repertoire shows fewer than 250,000 clones, 82% found once; its top ten account for about 6%. Sequenced input: PBMCs. Receptor source: a middle-aged man in good health and CMV-seropositive. Each CDR3 is given with its conserved first and last residue. The D gene is left open where the match is weak. Expanded clones get a size class; other rows say once, few or many, or leave the size out.

d_call,v_call,clone_size,j_call,cdr3_aa,cdr3_nt
NA,TRBV28,NA,TRBJ2-7,CASSFRRDYEQYF,TGTGCCAGCAGTTTTAGGAGGGACTACGAGCAGTACTTC
NA,TRBV5-1,NA,TRBJ2-7,CASSLVGGYEQYF,TGCGCCAGCAGCTTGGTGGGGGGATACGAGCAGTACTTC
NA,TRBV29-1,NA,TRBJ2-1,CSDSTTPSYNEQFF,TGCAGCGATTCGACTACCCCCTCCTACAATGAGCAGTTCTTC
TRBD2,TRBV2,NA,TRBJ2-3,CASLLAGGTDTQYF,TGTGCCAGCCTTCTAGCGGGAGGCACAGATACGCAGTATTTT
TRBD1,TRBV19,NA,TRBJ2-5,CASSMTLRGRETQYF,TGTGCCAGTAGTATGACCCTAAGGGGGCGAGAGACCCAGTACTTC
TRBD1,TRBV15,NA,TRBJ2-7,CATSRTGSSYEQYF,TGTGCCACCAGCAGGACAGGGAGCTCCTACGAGCAGTACTTC
NA,TRBV7-2,NA,TRBJ1-1,CASSLNRVGEAFF,TGTGCCAGCAGCTTAAACAGGGTTGGTGAAGCTTTCTTT
TRBD1,TRBV6-1,NA,TRBJ1-5,CASSEGGGQGYQPQHF,TGTGCCAGCAGTGAGGGGGGGGGACAGGGGTATCAGCCCCAGCATTTT
TRBD2,TRBV4-1,NA,TRBJ2-7,CASSQWGGEAYEQYF,TGCGCCAGCAGCCAATGGGGAGGGGAGGCCTACGAGCAGTACTTC
TRBD2,TRBV5-1,NA,TRBJ2-1,CASSISGRGEQFF,TGCGCCAGCAGCATTAGCGGGAGAGGTGAGCAGTTCTTC
TRBD1,TRBV7-9,NA,TRBJ1-3,CASSSGTGEKTGNTIYF,TGTGCCAGCAGCTCTGGGACAGGGGAGAAAACTGGAAACACCATATATTTT
TRBD1,TRBV7-9,NA,TRBJ1-5,CASSLGNRGDSNQPQHF,TGTGCCAGCAGCTTAGGAAACAGGGGTGATAGCAATCAGCCCCAGCATTTT
NA,TRBV5-1,NA,TRBJ1-2,CASSPGPGHDGYTF,TGCGCCAGCAGCCCGGGTCCCGGACACGATGGCTACACCTTC
NA,TRBV19,NA,TRBJ1-5,CASSLGTGGSDQPQHF,TGTGCCAGTAGCCTCGGGACCGGGGGGTCCGATCAGCCCCAGCATTTT
TRBD1,TRBV30,NA,TRBJ1-1,CAWSQGQFLVTEAFF,TGTGCCTGGAGTCAGGGACAGTTTCTGGTGACTGAAGCTTTCTTT
TRBD1,TRBV27,NA,TRBJ1-2,CASRDRENYGYTF,TGTGCCAGCAGGGACAGGGAGAACTATGGCTACACCTTC
TRBD2,TRBV5-1,NA,TRBJ2-1,CASSAAGTSGRYEQFF,TGCGCCAGCAGCGCTGCCGGGACTAGCGGGAGGTATGAGCAGTTCTTC
TRBD1,TRBV29-1,NA,TRBJ1-2,CSVDRGQGYGYTF,TGCAGCGTTGACAGGGGGCAGGGCTATGGCTACACCTTC
NA,TRBV19,NA,TRBJ2-7,CASRLRGRSRGYEQYF,TGTGCCAGCCGACTTAGAGGGAGGTCACGTGGGTACGAGCAGTACTTC
NA,TRBV7-8,NA,TRBJ1-2,CASSLTETNYGYTF,TGTGCCAGCAGCCTTACCGAGACTAACTATGGCTACACCTTC
TRBD2,TRBV15,NA,TRBJ2-1,CATSGGGRAYNEQFF,TGTGCCACCAGCGGTGGCGGGAGGGCCTACAATGAGCAGTTCTTC
NA,TRBV30,NA,TRBJ1-2,CAWSVGYGDGYTF,TGTGCCTGGAGTGTAGGTTACGGGGATGGCTACACCTTC
TRBD1,TRBV6-5,few,TRBJ1-1,CASYRGGTEAFF,TGTGCCAGCTACAGGGGCGGCACTGAAGCTTTCTTT
NA,TRBV19,NA,TRBJ1-1,CASSPQVQGNTEAFF,TGTGCCAGTAGTCCCCAGGTGCAGGGAAACACTGAAGCTTTCTTT
TRBD2,TRBV11-2,NA,TRBJ2-5,CASSFGLARGEETQYF,TGTGCCAGCAGCTTTGGACTAGCGCGGGGAGAAGAGACCCAGTACTTC
NA,TRBV4-1,NA,TRBJ2-7,CASSQAPTLVSEQYF,TGCGCCAGCAGCCAAGCCCCTACCTTGGTATCCGAGCAGTACTTC
NA,TRBV29-1,NA,TRBJ1-4,CSPTRFSFNEKLFF,TGCAGCCCAACCCGGTTTAGCTTTAATGAAAAACTGTTTTTT
TRBD2,TRBV13,NA,TRBJ2-5,CASSGGGIQETQYF,TGTGCCAGCAGCGGGGGGGGAATCCAAGAGACCCAGTACTTC
TRBD1,TRBV6-1,NA,TRBJ1-2,CASSESDRGHGYTF,TGTGCCAGCAGTGAATCCGACAGGGGGCATGGCTACACCTTC
NA,TRBV4-1,NA,TRBJ2-5,CASSQGTGETQYF,TGCGCCAGCAGCCAAGGAACGGGAGAGACCCAGTACTTC
TRBD1,TRBV5-1,NA,TRBJ2-5,CASSRQGQETQYF,TGCGCCAGCAGCAGACAGGGACAAGAGACCCAGTACTTC
TRBD1,TRBV6-1,NA,TRBJ1-2,CASSRDRPYGYTF,TGTGCCAGCAGTCGGGACAGACCCTATGGCTACACCTTC
TRBD1,TRBV6-6,NA,TRBJ1-2,CASSDPGTDYGYTF,TGTGCCAGCAGCGATCCCGGGACAGATTATGGCTACACCTTC
NA,TRBV19,NA,TRBJ2-5,CASSSNLGGGETQYF,TGTGCCAGTAGTTCCAATTTGGGGGGTGGAGAGACCCAGTACTTC
NA,TRBV5-1,few,TRBJ2-7,CASGGSVGATYEQYF,TGCGCCAGCGGTGGTTCGGTTGGGGCTACCTACGAGCAGTACTTC
TRBD2,TRBV7-6,once,TRBJ2-1,CASTPRGASGSVFYNEQFF,TGTGCCAGCACCCCGAGGGGGGCTAGCGGGAGTGTATTCTACAATGAGCAGTTCTTC
TRBD2,TRBV5-1,NA,TRBJ2-3,CASSLEGGSVGDTQYF,TGCGCCAGCAGCTTGGAAGGCGGGAGCGTAGGAGATACGCAGTATTTT
NA,TRBV2,NA,TRBJ2-7,CASRTPRGQAYEQYF,TGTGCCAGCAGAACTCCACGGGGTCAAGCCTACGAGCAGTACTTC
NA,TRBV11-3,NA,TRBJ2-2,CASKKGSGDAGELFF,TGTGCCAGCAAGAAAGGGTCAGGGGACGCCGGGGAGCTGTTTTTT
NA,TRBV9,NA,TRBJ2-3,CASSVSPGVDTQYF,TGTGCCAGCAGCGTATCACCTGGAGTAGATACGCAGTATTTT
NA,TRBV18,NA,TRBJ2-7,CASSAEGDEQYF,TGTGCCAGCTCAGCCGAAGGGGACGAGCAGTACTTC
NA,TRBV5-4,once,TRBJ1-6,CASSLWGTDGSPLHF,TGTGCCAGCAGCTTGTGGGGCACAGATGGTTCACCCCTCCACTTT
TRBD1,TRBV25-1,NA,TRBJ2-1,CASSDGAGGKNEQFF,TGTGCCAGCAGTGATGGGGCAGGGGGTAAGAATGAGCAGTTCTTC
TRBD1,TRBV7-8,once,TRBJ1-1,CASSFDRVNTEAFF,TGTGCCAGCAGCTTCGACAGGGTCAACACTGAAGCTTTCTTT
TRBD2,TRBV6-1,NA,TRBJ2-7,CASSSPGLVGEQYF,TGTGCCAGCAGTTCACCGGGACTAGTCGGCGAGCAGTACTTC
NA,TRBV5-1,NA,TRBJ1-1,CASSRRGFDTEAFF,TGCGCCAGCAGCAGGCGGGGTTTCGACACTGAAGCTTTCTTT